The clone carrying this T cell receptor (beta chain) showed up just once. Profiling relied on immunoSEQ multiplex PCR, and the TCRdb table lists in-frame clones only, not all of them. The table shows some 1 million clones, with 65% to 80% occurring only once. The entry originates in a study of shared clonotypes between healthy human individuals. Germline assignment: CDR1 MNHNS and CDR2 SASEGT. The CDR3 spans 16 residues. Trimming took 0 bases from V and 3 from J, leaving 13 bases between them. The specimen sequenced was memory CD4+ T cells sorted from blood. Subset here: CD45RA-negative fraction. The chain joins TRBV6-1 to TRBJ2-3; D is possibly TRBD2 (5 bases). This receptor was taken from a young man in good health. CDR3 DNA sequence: TGTGCCAGCAGTGAAGCCCGGGGATATAGAACAGATACGCAGTATTTT. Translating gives CASSEARGYRTDTQYF.